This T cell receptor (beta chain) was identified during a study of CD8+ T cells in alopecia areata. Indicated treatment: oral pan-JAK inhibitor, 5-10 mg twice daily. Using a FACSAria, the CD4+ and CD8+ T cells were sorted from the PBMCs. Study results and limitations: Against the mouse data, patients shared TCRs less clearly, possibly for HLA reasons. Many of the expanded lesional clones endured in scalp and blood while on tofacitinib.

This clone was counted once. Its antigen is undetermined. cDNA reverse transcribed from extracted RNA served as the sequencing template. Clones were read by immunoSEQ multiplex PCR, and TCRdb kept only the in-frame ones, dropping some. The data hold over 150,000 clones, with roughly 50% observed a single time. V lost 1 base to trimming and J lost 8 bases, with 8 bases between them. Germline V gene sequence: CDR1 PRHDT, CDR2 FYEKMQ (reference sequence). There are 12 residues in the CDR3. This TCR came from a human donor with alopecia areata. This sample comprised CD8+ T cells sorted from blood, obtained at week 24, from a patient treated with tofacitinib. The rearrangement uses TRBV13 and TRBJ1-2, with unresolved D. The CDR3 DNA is TGTGCCAGCAGCTTAGAGGGCGGGGGCTACACCTTC. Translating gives CASSLEGGGYTF. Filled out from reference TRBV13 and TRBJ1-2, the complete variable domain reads AAGVIQSPRHLIKEKRETATLKCYPIPRHDTVYWYQQGPGQDPQFLISFYEKMQSDKGSIPDRFSAQQFSDYHSELNMSSLELGDSALYFCASSLEGGGYTFGSGTRLTVV.